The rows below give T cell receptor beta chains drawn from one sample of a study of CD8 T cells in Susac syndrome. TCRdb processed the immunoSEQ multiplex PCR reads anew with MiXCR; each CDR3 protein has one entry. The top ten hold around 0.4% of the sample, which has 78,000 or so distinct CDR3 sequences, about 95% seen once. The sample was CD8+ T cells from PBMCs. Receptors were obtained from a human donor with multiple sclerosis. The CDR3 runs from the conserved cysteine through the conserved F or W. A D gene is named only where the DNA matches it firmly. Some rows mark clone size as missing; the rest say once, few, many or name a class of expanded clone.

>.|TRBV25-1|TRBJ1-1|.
TGTGCCAGCTCCCGTGCGGAGAACACTGAAGCTTTCTTT
CASSRAENTEAFF
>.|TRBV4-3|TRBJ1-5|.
TGCGCCAGCAGCCAAGATGGGAATAGCAATCAGCCCCAGCATTTT
CASSQDGNSNQPQHF
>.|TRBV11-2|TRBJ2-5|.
TGTGCCAGCAGCCTCCAGGGGGGTCAAGAGACCCAGTACTTC
CASSLQGGQETQYF
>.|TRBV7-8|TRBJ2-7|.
TGTGCCAGCAGCTTTGGCAGAGCCTACGAGCAGTACTTC
CASSFGRAYEQYF
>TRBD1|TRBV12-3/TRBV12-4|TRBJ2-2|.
TGTGCCAGCAGTTCCGGGACAGGGGCGACCGGGGAGCTGTTTTTT
CASSSGTGATGELFF
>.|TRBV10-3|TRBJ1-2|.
TGTGCCATCGGTTCCCCCTGGACCGACTATGGCTACACCTTC
CAIGSPWTDYGYTF
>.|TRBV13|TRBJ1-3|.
TGTGCCAGCAGCCGGATGACTGGAAACACCATATATTTT
CASSRMTGNTIYF
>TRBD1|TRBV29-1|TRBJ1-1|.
TGCAGCGTCCGGGACAGGGATGAAGCTTTCTTT
CSVRDRDEAFF
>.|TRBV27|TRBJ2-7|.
TGTGCCAGCAGTTTACTCGGCTACGAGCAGTACTTC
CASSLLGYEQYF
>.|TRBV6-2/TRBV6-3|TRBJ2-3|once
TGTGCCAGCAGTTACTCGAAGGCGGATCGGGCAGATACGCAGTATTTT
CASSYSKADRADTQYF
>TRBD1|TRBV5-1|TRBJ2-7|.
TGCGCCAGCAGCCTAACCGGGACAGGGACCTACGAGCAGTACTTC
CASSLTGTGTYEQYF
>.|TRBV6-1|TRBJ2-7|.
TGTGCCAGCAGTGAACAGGGCTACGAGCAGTACTTC
CASSEQGYEQYF
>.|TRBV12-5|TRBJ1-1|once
TGTGCTAGTGGTTCGAGCACTGAAGCTTTCTTT
CASGSSTEAFF
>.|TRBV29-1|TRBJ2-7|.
TGCAGCGTTGAAAAAGGAGGTTCTCGGGAGCAGTACTTC
CSVEKGGSREQYF
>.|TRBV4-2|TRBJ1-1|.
TGTGCCAGCAGCCGCCGAGAACCCATGAACACTGAAGCTTTCTTT
CASSRREPMNTEAFF
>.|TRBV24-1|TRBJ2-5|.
TGTGCCACCAGTGATTTCGACCCATCAGGGATAGAGACCCAGTACTTC
CATSDFDPSGIETQYF
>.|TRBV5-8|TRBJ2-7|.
TGTGCCAGCAGCTTAATTGGCGGACTGCGACACTACGAGCAGTACTTC
CASSLIGGLRHYEQYF
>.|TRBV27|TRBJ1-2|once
TGTGCCAGCAGGCCGGGGGGGGTCCTCTATGGCTACACCTTC
CASRPGGVLYGYTF
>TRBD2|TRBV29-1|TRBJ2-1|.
TGCAGCGTTGAACAGGGGACTAGTCGGCCCGAGCAGTTCTTC
CSVEQGTSRPEQFF
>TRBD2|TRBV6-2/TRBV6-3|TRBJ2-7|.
TGTGCCAGCAGTTACGCTAGCGGCAACTCCTACGAGCAGTACTTC
CASSYASGNSYEQYF
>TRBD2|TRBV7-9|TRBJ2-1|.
TGTGCCAGCAGCTTAAAGCGGGAGGCCGATGAGCAGTTCTTC
CASSLKREADEQFF
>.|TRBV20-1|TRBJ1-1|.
TGCAGTGCTGGCGACAGGCGGAACACTGAAGCTTTCTTT
CSAGDRRNTEAFF
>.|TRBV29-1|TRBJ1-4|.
TGCAGCGTTGTGGGTTCCGGGGAAGGACTGTTTTTT
CSVVGSGEGLFF
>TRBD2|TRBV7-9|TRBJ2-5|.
TGTGCCAGCAGGATCGCCGGGGGGGAGACCCAGTACTTC
CASRIAGGETQYF
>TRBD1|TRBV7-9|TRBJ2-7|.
TGTGCCAGCAGCATCGGACAGGGAGGCGAGTACGAGCAGTACTTC
CASSIGQGGEYEQYF
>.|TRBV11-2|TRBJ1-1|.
TGTGCCAGCAGCTTACGTCGATTAGGTAACACTGAAGCTTTCTTT
CASSLRRLGNTEAFF
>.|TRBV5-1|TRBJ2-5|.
TGCGCCAGCAGCTTGGAGGGAGCCCCAGAGACCCAGTACTTC
CASSLEGAPETQYF
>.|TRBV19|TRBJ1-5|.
TGTGCCAGTAGTATAGATCAAAGGCCCGGGAACCCCCAGCATTTT
CASSIDQRPGNPQHF
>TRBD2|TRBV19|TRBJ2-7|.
TGTGCCAGTAGTGTAGGACTAGCGGGAGTCAACGAGCAGTACTTC
CASSVGLAGVNEQYF
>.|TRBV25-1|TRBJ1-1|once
TGTGCCAGCAGTGAATGGGAGGGGGGGGGCACTGAAGCTTTCTTT
CASSEWEGGGTEAFF
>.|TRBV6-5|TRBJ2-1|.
TGTGCCAGCACCCAGAGGTCAGGGGGGGATGAGCAGTTCTTC
CASTQRSGGDEQFF
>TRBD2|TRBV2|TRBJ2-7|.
TGTGCCAGCAGGATACTAGCGGGGCTACTTTACGAGCAGTACTTC
CASRILAGLLYEQYF
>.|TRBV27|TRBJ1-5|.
TGTGCCAGCAGACAGGGTGGTCAGCCCCAGCATTTT
CASRQGGQPQHF
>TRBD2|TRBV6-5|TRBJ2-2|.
TGTGCCAGCAGTATTAGGCTAGCGGTCGGGGAGCTGTTTTTT
CASSIRLAVGELFF
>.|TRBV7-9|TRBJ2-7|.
TGTGCCAGCAGCTCCACCGATGGTAGCTACTACGAGCAGTACTTC
CASSSTDGSYYEQYF
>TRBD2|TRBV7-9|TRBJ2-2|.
TGTGCCAGCACCCTCCCCGGCGGGAGAGAGAACACCGGGGAGCTGTTTTTT
CASTLPGGRENTGELFF
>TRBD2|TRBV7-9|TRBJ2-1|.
TGTGCCAGCATCCGGACTAGCGGGGTTGACAATGAGCAGTTCTTC
CASIRTSGVDNEQFF
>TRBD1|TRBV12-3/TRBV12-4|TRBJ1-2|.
TGTGCCAGCAGGGCCGGGACAGGGTTTAGAAACACCTTC
CASRAGTGFRNTF
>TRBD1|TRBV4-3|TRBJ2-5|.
TGCGCCAGCAGCCTTGGACAGGGGACGCTGGAAGAGACCCAGTACTTC
CASSLGQGTLEETQYF
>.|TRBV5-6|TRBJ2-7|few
TGTGCCAGCAGCTCCACGGTCGGCGAGCAGTACTTC
CASSSTVGEQYF
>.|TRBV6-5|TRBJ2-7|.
TGTGCCAGCAGTTACTCGTGGGGGGTCGACGAGCAGTACTTC
CASSYSWGVDEQYF
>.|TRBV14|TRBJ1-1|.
TGTGCCAGCAGCCAAGATTCGGACCTAACTGAAGCTTTCTTT
CASSQDSDLTEAFF